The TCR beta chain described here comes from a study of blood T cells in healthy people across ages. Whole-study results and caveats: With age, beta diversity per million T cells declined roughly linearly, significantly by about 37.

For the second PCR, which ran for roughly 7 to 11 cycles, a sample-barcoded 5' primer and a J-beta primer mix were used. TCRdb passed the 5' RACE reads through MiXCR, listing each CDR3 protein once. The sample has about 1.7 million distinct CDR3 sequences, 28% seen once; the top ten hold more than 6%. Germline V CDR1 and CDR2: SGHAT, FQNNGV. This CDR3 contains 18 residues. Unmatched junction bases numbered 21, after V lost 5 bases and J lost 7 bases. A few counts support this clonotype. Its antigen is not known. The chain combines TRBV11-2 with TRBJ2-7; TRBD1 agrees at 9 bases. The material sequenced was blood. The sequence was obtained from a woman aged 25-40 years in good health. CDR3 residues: CASSRGSPRTGVQPEQYF. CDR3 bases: TGTGCCAGCAGCCGAGGGAGCCCCCGGACAGGGGTCCAGCCTGAGCAGTACTTC.